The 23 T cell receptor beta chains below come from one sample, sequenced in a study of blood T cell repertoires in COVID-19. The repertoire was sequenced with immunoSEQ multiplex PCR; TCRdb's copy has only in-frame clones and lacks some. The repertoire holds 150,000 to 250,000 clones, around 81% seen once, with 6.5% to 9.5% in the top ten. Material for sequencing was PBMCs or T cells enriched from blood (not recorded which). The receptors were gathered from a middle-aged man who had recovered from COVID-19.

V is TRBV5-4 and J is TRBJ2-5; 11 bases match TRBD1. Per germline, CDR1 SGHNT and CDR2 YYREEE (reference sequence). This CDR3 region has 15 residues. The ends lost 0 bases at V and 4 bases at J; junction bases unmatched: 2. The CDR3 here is CASSLDGTGGETQYF. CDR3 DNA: TGTGCCAGCAGCTTGGATGGGACAGGGGGAGAGACCCAGTACTTC.

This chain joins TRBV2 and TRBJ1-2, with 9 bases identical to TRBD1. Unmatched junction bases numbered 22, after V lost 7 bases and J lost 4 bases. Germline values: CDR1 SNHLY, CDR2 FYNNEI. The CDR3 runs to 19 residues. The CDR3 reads CASNQPTAGTGTYGYGYTF. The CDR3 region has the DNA TGTGCCAGCAACCAACCGACAGCGGGGACAGGGACGTACGGCTATGGCTACACCTTC.

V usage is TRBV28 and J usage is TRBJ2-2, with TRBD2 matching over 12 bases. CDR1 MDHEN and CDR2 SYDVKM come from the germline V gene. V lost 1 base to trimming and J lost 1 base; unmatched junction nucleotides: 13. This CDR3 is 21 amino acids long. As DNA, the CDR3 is TGTGCCAGCAGTTTATTCGTGGGGTTACTAGCGGGGGGACTGAACACCGGGGAGCTGTTTTTT. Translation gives CASSLFVGLLAGGLNTGELFF.

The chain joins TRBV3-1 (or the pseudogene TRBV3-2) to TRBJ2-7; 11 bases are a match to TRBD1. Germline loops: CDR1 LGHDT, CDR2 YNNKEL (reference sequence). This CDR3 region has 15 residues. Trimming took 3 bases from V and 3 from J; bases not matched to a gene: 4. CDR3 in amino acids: CASSHAGTGGYEQYF. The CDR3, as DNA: TGTGCCAGCAGCCATGCCGGGACAGGGGGCTACGAGCAGTACTTC.

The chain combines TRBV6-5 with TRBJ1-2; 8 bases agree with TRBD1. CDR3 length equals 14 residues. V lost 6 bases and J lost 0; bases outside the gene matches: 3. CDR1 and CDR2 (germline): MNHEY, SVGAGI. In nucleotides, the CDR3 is TGTGCCAGCAGGGTGGGACAGGCTAACTATGGCTACACCTTC. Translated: CASRVGQANYGYTF.

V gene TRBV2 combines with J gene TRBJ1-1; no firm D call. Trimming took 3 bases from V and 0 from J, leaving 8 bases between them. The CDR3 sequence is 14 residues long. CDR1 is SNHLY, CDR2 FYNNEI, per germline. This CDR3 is CASSDPSLNTEAFF. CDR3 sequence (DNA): TGTGCCAGCAGTGATCCCTCCCTGAACACTGAAGCTTTCTTT.

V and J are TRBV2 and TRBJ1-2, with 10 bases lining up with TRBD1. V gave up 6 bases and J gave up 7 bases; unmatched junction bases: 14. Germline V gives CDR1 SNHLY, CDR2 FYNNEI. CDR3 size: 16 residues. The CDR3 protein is CASSAPSGQGRSGYTF. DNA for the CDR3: TGTGCCAGCAGCGCTCCATCGGGACAGGGGAGAAGTGGCTACACCTTC.

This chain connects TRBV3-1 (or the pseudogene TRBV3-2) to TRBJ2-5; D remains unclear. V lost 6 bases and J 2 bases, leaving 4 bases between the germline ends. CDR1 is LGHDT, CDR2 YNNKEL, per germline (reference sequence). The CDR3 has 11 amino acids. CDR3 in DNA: TGTGCCAGCAGAATACAAGAGACCCAGTACTTC. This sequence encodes CASRIQETQYF.

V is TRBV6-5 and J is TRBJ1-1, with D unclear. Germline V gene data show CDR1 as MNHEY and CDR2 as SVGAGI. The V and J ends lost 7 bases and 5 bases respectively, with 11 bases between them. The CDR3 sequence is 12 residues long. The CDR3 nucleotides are TGTGCCAGCACCTCCCGCGGTACTGAAGCTTTCTTT. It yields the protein CASTSRGTEAFF.

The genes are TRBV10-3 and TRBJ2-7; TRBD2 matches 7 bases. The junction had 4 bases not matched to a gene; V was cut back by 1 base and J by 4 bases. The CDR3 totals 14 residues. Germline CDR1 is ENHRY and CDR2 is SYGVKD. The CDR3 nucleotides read TGTGCCATCAGTGAGTGGGAGGGCAGATACGAGCAGTACTTC. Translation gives CAISEWEGRYEQYF.

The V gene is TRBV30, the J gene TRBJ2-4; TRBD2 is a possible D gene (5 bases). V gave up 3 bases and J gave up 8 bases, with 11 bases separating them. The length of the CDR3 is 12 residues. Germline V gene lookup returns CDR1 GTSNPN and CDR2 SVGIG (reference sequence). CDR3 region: CAWSIPGYIQYF. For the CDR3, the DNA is TGTGCCTGGAGCATTCCGGGATACATTCAGTACTTC.

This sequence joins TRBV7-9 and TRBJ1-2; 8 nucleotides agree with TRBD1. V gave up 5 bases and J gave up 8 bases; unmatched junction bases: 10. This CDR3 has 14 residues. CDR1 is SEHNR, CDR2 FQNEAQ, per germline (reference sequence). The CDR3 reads CASSPDRASSGYTF. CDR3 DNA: TGTGCCAGCAGCCCGGACAGGGCAAGTTCGGGCTACACCTTC. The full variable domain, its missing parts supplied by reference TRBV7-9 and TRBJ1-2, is DTGVSQNPRHKITKRGQNVTFRCDPISEHNRLYWYRQTLGQGPEFLTYFQNEAQLEKSRLLSDRFSAERPKGSFSTLEIQRTEQGDSAMYLCASSPDRASSGYTFGSGTRLTVV.

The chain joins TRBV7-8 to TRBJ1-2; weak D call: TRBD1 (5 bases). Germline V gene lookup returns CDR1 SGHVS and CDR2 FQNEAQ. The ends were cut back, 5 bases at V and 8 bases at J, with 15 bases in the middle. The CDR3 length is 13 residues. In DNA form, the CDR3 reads TGTGCCAGCAGCCTAGGGGCCAAGGGGGGCTACACCTTC. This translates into CASSLGAKGGYTF.

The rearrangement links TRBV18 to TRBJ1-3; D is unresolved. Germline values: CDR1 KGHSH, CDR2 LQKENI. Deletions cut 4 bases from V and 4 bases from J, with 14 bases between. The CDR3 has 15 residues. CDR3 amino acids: CASSRAGSRGNTIYF. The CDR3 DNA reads TGTGCCAGCTCACGTGCCGGGAGCAGGGGAAACACCATATATTTT.

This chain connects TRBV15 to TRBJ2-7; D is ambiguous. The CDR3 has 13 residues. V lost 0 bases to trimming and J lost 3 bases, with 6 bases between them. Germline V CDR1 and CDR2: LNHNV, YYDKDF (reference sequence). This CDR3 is CATSREPSYEQYF. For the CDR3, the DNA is TGTGCCACCAGCAGAGAACCGAGCTACGAGCAGTACTTC.

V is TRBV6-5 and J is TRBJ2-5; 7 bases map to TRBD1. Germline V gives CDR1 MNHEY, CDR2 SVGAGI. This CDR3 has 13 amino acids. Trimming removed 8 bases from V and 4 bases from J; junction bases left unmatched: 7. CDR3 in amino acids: CASQIQGSETQYF. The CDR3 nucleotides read TGTGCCAGCCAAATACAGGGGTCAGAGACCCAGTACTTC.

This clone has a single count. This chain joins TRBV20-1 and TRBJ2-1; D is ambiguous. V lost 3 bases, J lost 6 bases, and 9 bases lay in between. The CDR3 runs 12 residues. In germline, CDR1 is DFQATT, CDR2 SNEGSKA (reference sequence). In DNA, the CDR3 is TGCAGTGCTAGTATGCCTACCAATGAGCAGTTCTTC. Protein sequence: CSASMPTNEQFF.

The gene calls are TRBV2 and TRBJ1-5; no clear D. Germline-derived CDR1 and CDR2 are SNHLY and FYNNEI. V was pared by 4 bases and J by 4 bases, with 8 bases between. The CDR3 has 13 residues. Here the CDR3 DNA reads TGTGCCAGCAGTGTGGAGTCGAATCAGCCCCAGCATTTT. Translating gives CASSVESNQPQHF.

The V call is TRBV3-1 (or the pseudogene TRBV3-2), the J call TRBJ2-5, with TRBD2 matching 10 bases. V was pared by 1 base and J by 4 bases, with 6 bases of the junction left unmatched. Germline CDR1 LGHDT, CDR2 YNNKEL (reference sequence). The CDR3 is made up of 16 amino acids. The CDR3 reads CASSQVSGGIGETQYF. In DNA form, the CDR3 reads TGTGCCAGCAGCCAAGTTAGCGGGGGGATAGGAGAGACCCAGTACTTC.

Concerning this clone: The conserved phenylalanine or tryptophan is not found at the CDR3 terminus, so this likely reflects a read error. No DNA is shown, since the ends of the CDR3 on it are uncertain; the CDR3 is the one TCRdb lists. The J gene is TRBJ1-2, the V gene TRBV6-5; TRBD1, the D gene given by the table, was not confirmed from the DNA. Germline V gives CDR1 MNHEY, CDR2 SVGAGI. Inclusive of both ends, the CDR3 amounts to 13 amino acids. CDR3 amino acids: CASRMTGTDYSVS.

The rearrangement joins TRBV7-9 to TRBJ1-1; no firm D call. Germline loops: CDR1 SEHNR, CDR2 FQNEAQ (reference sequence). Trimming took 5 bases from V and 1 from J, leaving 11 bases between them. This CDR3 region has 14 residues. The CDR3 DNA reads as TGTGCCAGCAGCCACACTAACACGAACACTGAAGCTTTCTTT. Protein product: CASSHTNTNTEAFF.

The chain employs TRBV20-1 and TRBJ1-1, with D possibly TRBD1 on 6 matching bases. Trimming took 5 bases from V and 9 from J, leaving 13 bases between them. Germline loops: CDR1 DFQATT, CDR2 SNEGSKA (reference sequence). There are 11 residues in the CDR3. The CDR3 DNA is TGCAGTGCTTGGACCGGGACACAAGCTTTCTTT. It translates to CSAWTGTQAFF.

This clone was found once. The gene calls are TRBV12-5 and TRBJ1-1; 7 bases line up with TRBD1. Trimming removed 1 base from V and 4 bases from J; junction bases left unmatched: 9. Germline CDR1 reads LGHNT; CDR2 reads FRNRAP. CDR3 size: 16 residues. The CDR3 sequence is CASGLDATGDGTEAFF. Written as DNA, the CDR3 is TGTGCTAGTGGTTTGGACGCTACAGGGGATGGCACTGAAGCTTTCTTT.